Below, one T cell receptor beta chain is given with its context. This sample was included in a study of CD8+ T cells in alopecia areata. The germline V gene has CDR1 LNHDA and CDR2 SQIVND (reference sequence). This CDR3 contains 14 residues. V lost 6 bases to trimming and J lost 7 bases, with 18 bases between them. TCR sequencing used cDNA made by reverse transcription of extracted RNA. TCRdb keeps only in-frame clones here, not all; method: immunoSEQ multiplex PCR. The data contain about 200,000 clones, roughly 57% of them singletons. The TCR comes from a human donor with alopecia areata. The sequencing here drew on CD4+ T cells sorted from blood, taken at week 0. The V gene is TRBV19, the J gene TRBJ1-1; D is perhaps TRBD1 (5 bases). The CDR3 protein is CASSHLLRGLEAFF. DNA for the CDR3: TGTGCCAGTAGCCACCTTTTACGGGGCCTTGAAGCTTTCTTT.